This TCR beta chain was captured in a study of T cell repertoires in cytomegalovirus infection. TCRdb reanalysed the reads using MiXCR and keeps one entry per CDR3 protein. The sample consists of some 700,000 distinct CDR3 sequences, approximately 40% of them appearing once. The CDR3 contains 15 residues. Per the germline V gene, CDR1 is SGHTA and CDR2 is FQGNSA. V lost 3 bases, J lost 0 bases, and 11 bases lay in between. This clonotype was seen at least ten times. The clonotype originates from a human donor in good health (CMV status not recorded). Some clones in this sample may be carry-over from other donors' samples. Sequenced sample: PBMCs. The chain uses TRBV7-2 and TRBJ1-1; D not certain. CDR3 region: CASSFYSSVNTEAFF. The CDR3 bases are TGTGCCAGCAGCTTCTACAGCTCCGTGAACACTGAAGCTTTCTTT.